The 7 T cell receptor beta chains reported below all come from one sample, sequenced in a study of CD8 T cells in ankylosing spondylitis. One entry per CDR3 protein results from TCRdb running MiXCR on the 5' RACE reads. The sample records about 400,000 distinct CDR3 sequences, 20% to 25% being singletons. Material for sequencing was blood, either unsorted or a sorted T cell fraction (not recorded which). The receptors stem from a male donor with ankylosing spondylitis or in good health (not recorded which).

This clonotype has just a few counts. The DNA for the CDR3 is TGCAGTGCTAACGGGATATCCTACGAGCAGTACTTC. Residues: CSANGISYEQYF. V gene TRBV20-1 combines with J gene TRBJ2-7; tentatively, D is TRBD2 (5 bases). CDR1 and CDR2 (germline): DFQATT, SNEGSKA (reference sequence). V was clipped by 4 bases and J by 1 base, with 8 bases between them. This CDR3 is built from 12 residues.

The genes are TRBV20-1 and TRBJ2-7, with 13 bases aligning to TRBD2. From germline, CDR1 is DFQATT and CDR2 SNEGSKA (reference sequence). The CDR3 totals 17 residues. With V trimmed by 3 bases and J by 3 bases, 11 bases remained unmatched. CDR3 in DNA: TGCAGTGCTAGTCCAAACAACAGACTAGCGGGGGGCTACGAGCAGTACTTC. Translation: CSASPNNRLAGGYEQYF.

The chain employs TRBV5-1 and TRBJ2-5; D call uncertain. CDR1 and CDR2 (germline): SGHRS, YFSETQ. Trimming took off 0 bases at V and 2 bases at J, with 14 bases between the two ends. This CDR3 region has 16 residues. The CDR3 loop reads CASSLANGPAQETQYF. CDR3 nucleotide sequence: TGCGCCAGCAGCTTGGCCAACGGACCAGCACAAGAGACCCAGTACTTC.

The sample holds a few counts of this clonotype. J is TRBJ2-5 and V is TRBV12-3 or TRBV12-4, with a weak D call TRBD2 (6 bases). The CDR3 runs to 13 residues. Trimming cost V 6 bases and J 3 bases, with 11 bases left between them. CDR3 region: CASSRGGEETQYF. The DNA of the CDR3 is TGTGCCAGCAGCCGAGGAGGGGAAGAGACCCAGTACTTC.

A word on this clonotype: The junction shows a germline mismatch at one end, possibly a read error. The genes are TRBV3-1 and TRBJ2-7; 9 nucleotides match TRBD2. The CDR3 is 18 residues long. Germline lookup yields CDR1 LGHDT and CDR2 YNNKEL (reference sequence). The CDR3 DNA reads as TGTGCCAGCACCCAAGATCTTTTTCCGCGGGGGGGCGGGAACGAGCAGTACTTC. Amino acids: CASTQDLFPRGGGNEQYF.

The chain uses TRBV29-1 and TRBJ2-2; 9 bases match TRBD1. Losses at the gene ends were 7 bases for V and 7 bases for J; bases not matched to a gene: 4. The CDR3 extends over 12 amino acids. The germline V gene encodes CDR1 SQVTM and CDR2 ANQGSEA. The CDR3 reads CSAQGAGGELFF. The CDR3 coding sequence is TGCAGCGCACAGGGGGCCGGCGGGGAGCTGTTTTTT.

Here the CDR3 reads CASSPLWGGGAGEQYF. Here the CDR3 DNA reads TGCGCCAGCAGCCCTCTATGGGGCGGGGGAGCTGGGGAGCAGTACTTC. The rearrangement links TRBV4-1 to TRBJ2-7; TRBD2 matches at 7 bases. Trimming took 4 bases from V and 7 from J; bases not matched to a gene: 16. CDR1 and CDR2 from the germline V gene are MGHRA and YSYEKL. The CDR3 is made up of 16 amino acids.